Sequencing of this T cell receptor beta chain was carried out in a study of prognosis after radiotherapy for stage I lung cancer. Study background: Individuals with stage I non-small cell lung cancer joined the cohort between early 2018 and early 2019. Medical inoperability applied to all of the non-small cell lung cancer patients. Study-level results: Clone counts measured for unique TCRs fell after stereotactic body radiation therapy, median around 9,500 versus 6,500. Lower Shannon entropy values were found after stereotactic body radiation therapy in patients who developed distant metastases.

TCR beta CDR3 amplification from genomic DNA was performed by two-round multiplex PCR. Initially, in first-round PCR, primers specific to each TRBV and TRBJ gene were used. TCRdb itself ran the multiplex PCR reads through MiXCR, one entry per CDR3 protein. The sample shows around 14,000 distinct CDR3 sequences, roughly a third of them seen only once. The sample holds many counts of this clonotype. What it binds is not known. A much larger clone lies a single base off, so this may be a read error. The CDR3 totals 14 residues. The germline CDR1 and CDR2 sequences are MNHNS and SASEGT. The sequencing here drew on PBMCs, taken before or after stereotactic body radiation therapy (not recorded which). The receptor's source is a donor older than 45 with non-small cell lung cancer. The genes are TRBV6-1 and TRBJ2-3; TRBD2 matches 11 bases. CDR3 sequence: CASSLAGGTDAQYF. The CDR3 nucleotides are TGTGCCAGCAGCCTAGCGGGGGGCACAGATGCGCAGTATTTT.